The 20 T cell receptor beta chains given below trace back to one sample, sequenced in a study of PD-1 blockade in classical Hodgkin lymphoma. Produced via immunoSEQ multiplex PCR; TCRdb's table is partial and in-frame only. The repertoire holds about 100,000 clones, around four fifths seen once, with less than 15% in the top ten. Autologous stem cell transplantation was followed by relapse in every patient, and brentuximab vedotin exposure varied. The material sequenced was peripheral blood mononuclear cells (PBMCs), taken at baseline. The receptors shown here come from a human donor with classical Hodgkin lymphoma.

The chain links TRBV5-8 to TRBJ2-3, with 10 bases that match TRBD1. The CDR3 sequence is 15 residues long. Germline-derived CDR1 and CDR2 are SGHTS and YDEGEE. J was trimmed by 7 bases and V by 0 bases; bases with no gene match: 5. The CDR3 DNA sequence: TGTGCCAGCAGCTTGGCCGGGACAGGGGTTAATACGCAGTATTTT. Encoded protein: CASSLAGTGVNTQYF.

The chain combines TRBV28 with TRBJ2-1; possibly TRBD2 for D (5 bases). The CDR3 is made up of 14 amino acids. Trimming stripped 5 bases from V and 11 bases from J, with 19 bases between. Germline V gene data show CDR1 as MDHEN and CDR2 as SYDVKM. The CDR3 loop reads CASSQPASPGKQFF. CDR3 nucleotide sequence: TGTGCCAGCAGTCAACCAGCGAGCCCCGGGAAGCAGTTCTTC.

The CDR3, as DNA: TGTGCCAGCAGCTTAGGGCAGGGCGGGGATACGCAGTATTTT. Protein: CASSLGQGGDTQYF. The chain recombines TRBV7-2 with TRBJ2-3; D may be TRBD1 or TRBD2 (5 bases each). The CDR3 runs to 14 residues. Trimming removed 1 base at V and 6 bases at J, with 11 bases between. Germline lookup yields CDR1 SGHTA and CDR2 FQGNSA.

V and J are TRBV10-3 and TRBJ2-2; D gene ambiguous. Trimming took off 3 bases at V and 6 bases at J, with 8 bases between the two ends. The CDR3 length is 13 residues. Per the germline V gene, CDR1 is ENHRY and CDR2 is SYGVKD. The CDR3 DNA is TGTGCCATCAGTGAAATGTGGCCCGGGGAGCTGTTTTTT. As protein: CAISEMWPGELFF.

The chain joins TRBV11-3 to TRBJ2-1, with D unclear. The germline gives CDR1 SGHNT, CDR2 YENEEA. This CDR3 comprises 15 residues. The V end lost 0 bases, the J end lost 0 bases, and 6 bases lay between the germline ends. The CDR3 loop is CASSLDASSYNEQFF. CDR3 bases: TGTGCCAGCAGCTTAGACGCGAGCTCCTACAATGAGCAGTTCTTC.

The chain has TRBV15 and TRBJ2-3, with D perhaps assigned TRBD1 or TRBD2 (7 bases each). Trimming took 5 bases from V and 1 from J, leaving 22 bases between them. Germline CDR1 reads LNHNV; CDR2 reads YYDKDF (reference sequence). CDR3 length equals 18 residues. The CDR3 nucleotides are TGTGCCACCAGCGAGGGGGCTGGGAGGGAGTGGGGCACAGATACGCAGTATTTT. Amino acid sequence: CATSEGAGREWGTDTQYF.

V gene TRBV5-1 combines with J gene TRBJ1-1, with D possibly being TRBD1 (6 bases). The V and J ends lost 0 bases and 4 bases respectively, with 10 bases between them. The germline V gene has CDR1 SGHRS and CDR2 YFSETQ. CDR3 length: 14 amino acids. The CDR3 DNA follows: TGCGCCAGCAGCTTGGCAGGGGACGGCACTGAAGCTTTCTTT. Translating gives CASSLAGDGTEAFF.

The chain combines TRBV5-1 with TRBJ2-2, with TRBD1 as a possible D gene (5 bases). Looked up from germline, CDR1 is SGHRS and CDR2 is YFSETQ. The CDR3 is 17 amino acids. Deletions cut 0 bases from V and 4 bases from J, with 16 bases between. CDR3 sequence: CASSLARESTITGELFF. As DNA, the CDR3 is TGCGCCAGCAGCTTGGCCAGGGAAAGCACCATCACCGGGGAGCTGTTTTTT. The variable domain in full, with the rest retrieved from reference TRBV5-1 and TRBJ2-2, is KAGVTQTPRYLIKTRGQQVTLSCSPISGHRSVSWYQQTPGQGLQFLFEYFSETQRNKGNFPGRFSGRQFSNSRSEMNVSTLELGDSALYLCASSLARESTITGELFFGEGSRLTVL.

Points on this clone: This same CDR3 is encoded by further DNA sequences in the sample. The V call is TRBV10-3, the J call TRBJ2-3; no reliable D call. This CDR3 is 12 amino acids long. V lost 2 bases and J lost 4, with 4 bases in between. Germline V lookup: CDR1 ENHRY, CDR2 SYGVKD. For the CDR3, the DNA is TGTGCCATCAGTGAGCTACCAGATACGCAGTATTTT. Its translation: CAISELPDTQYF.

The CDR3 nucleotides read TGTGCCAGCAGTTACTCGTCCTTTGCCCGTCACGAGCAGTACTTC. Residues: CASSYSSFARHEQYF. The chain links TRBV6-5 to TRBJ2-7; D unclear. The CDR3 is 15 residues long. Trimming took off 0 bases at V and 5 bases at J, with 14 bases between the two ends. Germline assignment: CDR1 MNHEY and CDR2 SVGAGI.

V is TRBV15 and J is TRBJ2-5, with TRBD2 matching 13 bases. The CDR3 consists of 16 residues. The ends lost 5 bases at V and 5 bases at J; junction bases unmatched: 8. Germline V gene lookup returns CDR1 LNHNV and CDR2 YYDKDF (reference sequence). The CDR3 reads CATSGGTSGIGETQYF. In DNA, the CDR3 is TGTGCCACCAGCGGGGGGACTAGCGGGATCGGGGAGACCCAGTACTTC.

The J gene is TRBJ2-5, the V gene TRBV30, with 8 bases that match TRBD2. V shed 3 bases and J 4 bases; nucleotides not matched to a gene: 7. CDR1 and CDR2 from the germline V gene are GTSNPN and SVGIG (reference sequence). The CDR3 sequence is 14 residues long. The CDR3 is CAWRPAGGRETQYF. Here the CDR3 DNA reads TGTGCCTGGAGGCCGGCGGGAGGTCGAGAGACCCAGTACTTC.

The rearrangement uses TRBV7-9 and TRBJ1-3; D perhaps matches TRBD1 (5 bases). Trimming removed 2 bases from V and 7 bases from J, with 12 bases in between. CDR3 length: 14 residues. Germline lookup yields CDR1 SEHNR and CDR2 FQNEAQ (reference sequence). CDR3 coding DNA: TGTGCCAGCAGCTTAATGGCCGGGGGGAACACCATATATTTT. As protein: CASSLMAGGNTIYF.

This sequence joins TRBV6-5 and TRBJ1-4; 8 bases match TRBD1. The CDR3 has 12 amino acids. V was pared by 5 bases and J by 13 bases, with 6 bases of the junction left unmatched. Germline V CDR1 and CDR2: MNHEY, SVGAGI. CDR3 in DNA: TGTGCCAGCAGTCAGACAGGGGCGGGACTGTTTTTT. Protein product: CASSQTGAGLFF.

This clone was observed once. The chain has TRBV27 and TRBJ2-7, with 7 nucleotides matching TRBD1. Germline CDR1 is MNHEY and CDR2 is SMNVEV (reference sequence). CDR3 length: 16 residues. V dropped 2 bases and J dropped 2; count of bases not matched to a gene: 9. This chain's CDR3 is CASSLVRTGETYEQYF. The CDR3 DNA sequence: TGTGCCAGCAGTTTAGTCCGGACAGGCGAAACCTACGAGCAGTACTTC.

The chain employs TRBV7-2 and TRBJ2-7; D is uncertain. Trimming left V 6 bases short and J 3 bases short, with 6 bases between. The CDR3 runs to 11 residues. Germline V gene lookup returns CDR1 SGHTA and CDR2 FQGNSA. CDR3 sequence (DNA): TGTGCCAGCAGTTCACGCTACGAGCAGTACTTC. Translating it yields CASSSRYEQYF.

J is TRBJ2-2 and V is TRBV11-1; D gene ambiguous. Germline V lookup: CDR1 SGHAT, CDR2 FQDESV (reference sequence). The CDR3 is 14 residues long. V was clipped by 4 bases and J by 2 bases, with 8 bases between them. CDR3 nucleotide sequence: TGTGCCAGCAGCTCCTTCATAAACACCGGGGAGCTGTTTTTT. This codes for CASSSFINTGELFF.

The chain combines TRBV5-5 with TRBJ1-2, with a possible D match to TRBD1 (5 bases). The CDR3 is 16 amino acids. CDR1 is SGHKS, CDR2 YYEKEE, per germline (reference sequence). The germline V and J ends were trimmed by 6 bases and 6 bases, with 24 bases remaining between them. As DNA, the CDR3 is TGTGCCAGCACTCCAAACCCAGCAGGGTCCCTCCATGGCTACACCTTC. Amino acid sequence: CASTPNPAGSLHGYTF.

The V and J genes are TRBV5-1 and TRBJ2-3; D not certain. The CDR3 has 15 residues. Trimming took off 4 bases at V and 1 base at J, with 13 bases between the two ends. Germline assignment: CDR1 SGHRS and CDR2 YFSETQ. In DNA, the CDR3 is TGCGCCAGCAGCCGTGGGGTGGAACGCACAGATACGCAGTATTTT. Amino acid sequence: CASSRGVERTDTQYF.

On this clone: A much larger clone differs from this one at a single base, so this may be a read error. The sample holds other DNA sequences that translate to the same CDR3. The V and J genes are TRBV6-6 and TRBJ2-7; D might be TRBD1 (7 bases). This CDR3 contains 13 residues. Trimming cost V 8 bases and J 0 bases, with 11 bases left between them. Germline loops: CDR1 MNHNY, CDR2 SVGAGI (reference sequence). CDR3 loop: CASGGTASYEQYF. The CDR3 DNA reads as TGTGCCAGCGGGGGGACAGCCTCCTACGAGCAGTACTTC.